The clone carrying this TCR beta chain is a singleton in its sample. The sample originates from a study of T cell changes during pregnancy in multiple sclerosis. This CDR3 is 15 amino acids long. Germline loops: CDR1 SGHTA, CDR2 FQGNSA. Trimming removed 2 bases from V and 11 bases from J; junction bases left unmatched: 11. Using immunoSEQ multiplex PCR, the repertoire was profiled, and TCRdb retains in-frame clones only, with some absent. The data show tens of thousands of clones, about nine tenths seen once. This chain joins TRBV7-2 and TRBJ1-5; 8 bases line up with TRBD1. This clonotype was obtained from a female donor with multiple sclerosis, enrolled in a pregnancy study. The source was CD4+ T cells from peripheral blood mononuclear cells, collected in the first trimester of pregnancy. The chain's CDR3 is CASSLKGQDLRAQHF. CDR3 in DNA: TGTGCCAGCAGCTTAAAGGGACAGGACCTTAGGGCCCAGCATTTT.